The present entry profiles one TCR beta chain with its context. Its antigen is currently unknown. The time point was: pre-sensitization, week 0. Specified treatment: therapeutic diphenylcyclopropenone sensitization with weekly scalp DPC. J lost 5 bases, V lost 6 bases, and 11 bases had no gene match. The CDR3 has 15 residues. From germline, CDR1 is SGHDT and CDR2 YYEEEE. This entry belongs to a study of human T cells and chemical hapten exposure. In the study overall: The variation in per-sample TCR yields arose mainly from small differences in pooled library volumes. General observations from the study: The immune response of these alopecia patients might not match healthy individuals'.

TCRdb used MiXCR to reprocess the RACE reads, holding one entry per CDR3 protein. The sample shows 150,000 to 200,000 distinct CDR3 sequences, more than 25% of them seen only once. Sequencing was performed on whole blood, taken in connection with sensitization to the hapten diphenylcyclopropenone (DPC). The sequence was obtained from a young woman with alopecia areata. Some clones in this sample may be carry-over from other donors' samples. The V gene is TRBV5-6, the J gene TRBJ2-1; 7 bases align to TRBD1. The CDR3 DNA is TGTGCCAGCAACCCCGGGACAGTTGTTGACAATGAGCAGTTCTTC. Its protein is CASNPGTVVDNEQFF.